Sequencing of this T cell receptor beta chain was carried out in a study of cytomegalovirus exposure and HLA in healthy donors (TCRdb year 2017). Study-level background: An earlier analysis of approximately 590 of the donors reported 250 to 350 Gb of sequence data and some 120 million unique TCR beta sequences from 190 million or so T cells. A handful of DR-DQ haplotypes were handled as single units for association and clustering because linkage in the cohort was strong. In a later genetic analysis, genome-wide SNP genotypes for about three fifths of the roughly 670 donors were used, and that subset was treated as a discovery cohort. Among under 450 genotyped donors of the cohort, an average of approximately 240,000 unique TCR beta nucleotide sequences were sequenced per donor, about a sixth of them non-productive. To study patterns of TCR occurrence, a later analysis re-analyzed previously published TCR beta repertoires from 550 to 800 donors and added high-resolution HLA genotyping. About 300 gigabases of sequencing data and around 87 million unique TCR sequences were included in an early release covering 550 to 650 HLA-typed donors. The number of donors typed differed by locus, with roughly 620-630 for A, B, C, DRB1 and DQB1, around 500 for DQA1, approximately 570 for DPA1, and some 440 for DPB1. The later analysis used no new phenotypic data to find candidate immune exposures, relying instead on TCR beta sequences and their occurrence across donors. Of the roughly 400 genotyped donors, around 81% fell in the genetic ancestry cluster associated with self-reported Caucasian donors. The study profiled the T cell repertoires of under 850 subjects by immunosequencing and related them to cytomegalovirus serostatus. To predict cytomegalovirus infection status, the study combined high-throughput TCR immunosequencing, statistical association of individual TCRs with disease status, and machine learning. All discovery cohort repertoires had been generated using a single sequencing platform. HLA typing covered class I and class II loci at four-digit resolution. To decide whether each TCR beta V gene segment behaved as functional or pseudogenic, an earlier analysis of fewer than 750 of the donors relied on high-throughput TCR beta sequencing. Besides the first cohort of 666 subjects, a separate validation cohort made up of 120 different subjects was used. Alongside the repertoire data, information on donor age, sex, ethnicity and CMV serostatus was compiled. The study aimed to test whether signatures of past pathogen exposure could be identified by cataloging public T cell receptors. What the authors observed across the whole study: In the study, about 150 TCR beta chains were listed as associated with cytomegalovirus. A few of the identified cytomegalovirus-associated TCR beta chains were confirmed in vitro to be specific for cytomegalovirus antigens. In a later genetic analysis, a missense DCLRE1C variant was associated with V-gene and J-gene trimming of TCR beta chains, and the association was replicated in an independent cohort. According to the authors, the approach could potentially be generalized to other disease states and immunological phenotypes. A further reported finding was that TCR beta sequences accurately predicted the HLA-A and HLA-B alleles for most subjects in the first cohort. In a later analysis, HLA-associated TCR beta chains were found to be more clonally expanded and to have lower generation probabilities than equally common non-associated chains. According to a later analysis, most CMV-associated TCR beta chains appeared to be HLA-restricted, and the HLA associations seemed to be driven largely by CMV exposure. For the cohort, immune exposure information was limited to CMV serostatus. Because some donors lacked HLA typing at each locus, the association tests relied only on the typed subset. In a later analysis, some 17,000 TCR beta sequences were associated with specific HLA alleles at a false discovery rate of 0.05. According to a later analysis, TCR association rates differed among HLA loci, with DRB1 alleles showing the most associated TCRs and HLA-C alleles showing the fewest. Compared with the approximately 670-donor mean, donors in an Asian-associated ancestry cluster had fewer N-insertions in productive TCRs, according to a later genetic analysis. Correlated functional status among segregating V segments might reflect linkage disequilibrium, but an unknown experimental factor could not be ruled out. Because counts were too low, about 18 rarely observed V segments, including chromosome 9 orphons, were left out of the earlier analysis of 500 to 750 of the donors. Assigning TCR associations to individual alleles was difficult when HLA alleles, especially DR and DQ, strongly co-occurred. The sequencing pipeline was judged likely to have produced a cluster of highly shared sequence variants as a technical artifact. Presence/absence analyses assumed roughly uniform sequencing depth across donors, an assumption that may not hold. Only TCR beta chains were sequenced in this cohort, and the absence of alpha or paired-chain data limited detectable features. An earlier analysis of 450 to 750 of the donors showed that most TCR beta V segments appeared in productive rearrangements either about 90% or about 30% of the time, which broadly matched IMGT annotations. Several of the top co-occurrence clusters appeared to be linked to parvovirus B19, influenza, CMV and Epstein-Barr virus, according to a later analysis. The classifier was reported to diagnose cytomegalovirus status with high specificity and sensitivity in both the original and validation cohorts. Most TCR sequences were seen in very few donors, while some public TCRs were found in many individuals.

Turning to this clone: Its antigen is unknown. One base away there is no much larger clone; base qualities are not given.

The cohort comprised under 700 healthy bone marrow donors. Cohort members were all nominally healthy when sampled, although unrecorded immune exposures were likely present. The donor was CMV seropositive and belonged to the group of over 250 seropositive cohort members. Every donor gave a peripheral blood sample, and the peripheral blood mononuclear cells from that sample were used for TCR beta sequencing. The Qiagen DNeasy Blood Extraction Kit was used to extract genomic DNA from the blood cell samples. The library was made by the immunoSEQ multiplex PCR assay. A mixture of 60 forward primers for TCR Vbeta segments and 13 reverse primers for TCR Jbeta segments was used in the multiplex PCR. Amplification of the CDR3 region of rearranged TCR beta genes was performed with a multiplex PCR assay on genomic DNA. On the Illumina HiSeq System, the amplified TCR beta libraries were sequenced as 87-base-pair reads. For the original study's pipeline: Across the 600 to 700 repertoires, a later analysis counted approximately 83 million unique TCR beta chains, some 11 million of which were shared by at least two donors. Raw reads were error-corrected and collapsed into unique sequences by a nearest-neighbor algorithm in which closely related sequences were merged to remove PCR and sequencing errors. Alignment of CDR3 sequences to IMGT reference sequences was used to assign V, D and J gene segments. Each retained sequence needed at least a six-nucleotide match to both a V gene segment and a J gene segment. Rearrangements were classified as productive when the CDR3 lacked stop codons and remained in frame with V and J, and all other rearrangements were classified as non-productive. CDR3 was defined according to IMGT convention as the region running from the second conserved V-encoded cysteine to the conserved J-encoded phenylalanine. Sequences without an unambiguous match to a single V gene segment were excluded from the earlier analysis of approximately 560 of the donors. An earlier analysis of 587 of the donors classified V segments as functional when productive rearrangements were above 56.7% and as segregating when the standard deviation between donors was above 5%. A statistical classification framework was developed to diagnose cytomegalovirus status using the catalog of TCR beta chain sequences. V and J gene assignment, in a later analysis, came from comparing TCR nucleotide sequences with IMGT/GENE-DB human TR gene sequences. A later analysis assigned CDR3 sequences and most-parsimonious VDJ recombination scenarios with the TCRdist pipeline. In a later analysis, every TCR beta chain was defined by the combination of its CDR3 amino acid sequence and its V-gene family, and reads without a unique V-gene family were dropped. As a way to deal with suspected cross-contamination and a sequencing artifact, a later analysis dropped approximately 590 nucleotide sequences that were highly shared and had low generation probability. For each public chain, a later analysis derived a clonal expansion index from normalized ranks of inferred template counts within each repertoire. In a later analysis, generation probabilities were computed with a VDJ recombination model fitted to out-of-frame rearrangements, and the resulting probabilities were checked against IGoR. In a later analysis, TCR-TCR, TCR-HLA and TCR-CMV co-occurrence was scored with hypergeometric tests, and a repertoire-size bias correction was applied to TCR pairs. False discovery rates were estimated in a later analysis by permuting HLA or CMV assignments 20 times. In a later analysis, co-occurring TCRs were grouped with DBSCAN, and TCRdist sequence similarity was added when clustering was performed within HLA-allele-positive subsets. Repertoires with fewer than 30,000 or more than 120,000 public chains, plus five repertoires with anomalous nucleotide sharing, were excluded from co-occurrence clustering. TCRdb holds this immuneACCESS table with in-frame rearrangements only. Some clones are missing; in checked studies, unresolved V genes explain under half, and the rest has no known cause. V and J calls and clone size are given by that table; D and trimming were obtained from the DNA. This sample is represented by some 150,000 clones; around 65% of them were singletons. The ten largest clones capture around 2.9% of the sample.

This sequence originates from a woman between 25 and 40 years old in good health and CMV-seropositive. Sequencing was carried out using PBMCs.

The nucleotide sequence reads TGCAGCGTTGCTGTCCGTTCCTACGAGCAGTACTTC. Its protein is CSVAVRSYEQYF. This chain is built from TRBV29-1 and TRBJ2-7, with the D gene not clear enough to name. Trimming removed 4 bases from V and 1 base from J, leaving 8 bases between the germline ends. CDR1 and CDR2 (SQVTM, ANQGSEA) derive from the germline V gene. Reading from cysteine to phenylalanine, the CDR3 counts 12 amino acids. Only CDR3 DNA is held: 36 bases, read in frame from base 1.